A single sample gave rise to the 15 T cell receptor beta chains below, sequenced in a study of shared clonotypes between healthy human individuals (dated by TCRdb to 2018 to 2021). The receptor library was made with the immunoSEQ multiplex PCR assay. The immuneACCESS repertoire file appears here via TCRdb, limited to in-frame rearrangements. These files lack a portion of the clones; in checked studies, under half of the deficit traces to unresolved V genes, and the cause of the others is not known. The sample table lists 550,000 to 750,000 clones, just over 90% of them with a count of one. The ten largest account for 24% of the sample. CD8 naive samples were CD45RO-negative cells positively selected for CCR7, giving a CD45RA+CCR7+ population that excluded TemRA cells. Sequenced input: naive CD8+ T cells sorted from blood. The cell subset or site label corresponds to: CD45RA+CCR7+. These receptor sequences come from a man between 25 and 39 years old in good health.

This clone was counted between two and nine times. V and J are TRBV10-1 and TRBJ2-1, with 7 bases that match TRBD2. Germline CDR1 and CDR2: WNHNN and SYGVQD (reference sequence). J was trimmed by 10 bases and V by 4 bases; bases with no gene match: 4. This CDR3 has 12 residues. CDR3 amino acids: CASSAAGVEQFF. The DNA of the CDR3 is TGCGCCAGCAGTGCGGCGGGAGTGGAGCAGTTCTTC.

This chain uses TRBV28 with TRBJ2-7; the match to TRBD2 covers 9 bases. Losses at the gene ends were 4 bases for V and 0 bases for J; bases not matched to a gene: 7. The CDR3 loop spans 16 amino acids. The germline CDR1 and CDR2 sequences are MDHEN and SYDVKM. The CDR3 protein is CASSSVTSGPSYEQYF. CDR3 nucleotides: TGTGCCAGCAGTTCCGTGACTAGCGGACCCTCCTACGAGCAGTACTTC.

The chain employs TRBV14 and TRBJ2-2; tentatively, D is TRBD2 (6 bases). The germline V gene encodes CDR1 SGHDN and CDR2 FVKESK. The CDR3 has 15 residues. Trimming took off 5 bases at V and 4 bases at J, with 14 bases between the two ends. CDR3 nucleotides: TGTGCCAGCAGCGTGGGAGGACTCGGCACCGGGGAGCTGTTTTTT. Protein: CASSVGGLGTGELFF.

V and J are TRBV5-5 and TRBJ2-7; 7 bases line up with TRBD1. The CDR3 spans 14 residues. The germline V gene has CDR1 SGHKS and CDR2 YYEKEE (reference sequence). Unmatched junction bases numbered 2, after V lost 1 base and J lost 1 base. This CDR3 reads CASSLRGQSYEQYF. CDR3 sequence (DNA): TGTGCCAGCAGCTTGAGGGGACAGTCCTACGAGCAGTACTTC.

The CDR3 loop is CASSQEGWREKDEQFF. The CDR3 DNA follows: TGTGCCAGCAGCCAAGAGGGATGGCGGGAGAAGGATGAGCAGTTCTTC. V and J are TRBV4-2 and TRBJ2-1, with 7 bases fitting TRBD2. The CDR3 runs to 16 residues. Germline-derived CDR1 and CDR2 are LGHNA and YNFKEQ. V lost 0 bases to trimming and J lost 8 bases; unmatched junction nucleotides: 10.

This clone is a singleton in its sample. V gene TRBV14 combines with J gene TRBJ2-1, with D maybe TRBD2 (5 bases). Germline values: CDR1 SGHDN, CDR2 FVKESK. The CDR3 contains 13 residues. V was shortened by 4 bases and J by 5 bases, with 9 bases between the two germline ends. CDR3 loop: CASSLSGHNEQFF. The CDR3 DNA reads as TGTGCCAGCAGCCTAAGCGGTCACAATGAGCAGTTCTTC.

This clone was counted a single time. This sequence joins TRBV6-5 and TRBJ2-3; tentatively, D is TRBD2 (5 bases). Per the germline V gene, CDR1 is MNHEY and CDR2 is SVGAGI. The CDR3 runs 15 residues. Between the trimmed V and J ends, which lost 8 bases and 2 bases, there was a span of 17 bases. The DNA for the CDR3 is TGTGCCAGCGGCCTCGGGGTGGCCCCCACAGATACGCAGTATTTT. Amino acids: CASGLGVAPTDTQYF.

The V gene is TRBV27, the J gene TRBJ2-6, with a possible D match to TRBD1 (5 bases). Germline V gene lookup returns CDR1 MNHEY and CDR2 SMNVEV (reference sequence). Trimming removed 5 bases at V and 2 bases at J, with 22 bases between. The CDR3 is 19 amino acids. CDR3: CASSPQSTAGRTGANVLTF. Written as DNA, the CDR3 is TGTGCCAGCAGTCCTCAGTCGACAGCCGGGCGGACTGGGGCCAACGTCCTGACTTTC.

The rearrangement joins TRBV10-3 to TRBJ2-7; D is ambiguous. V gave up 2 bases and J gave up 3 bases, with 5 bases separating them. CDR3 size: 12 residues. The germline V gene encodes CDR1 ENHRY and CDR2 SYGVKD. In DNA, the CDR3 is TGTGCCATCAGTGAGGGGTACTACGAGCAGTACTTC. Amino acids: CAISEGYYEQYF.

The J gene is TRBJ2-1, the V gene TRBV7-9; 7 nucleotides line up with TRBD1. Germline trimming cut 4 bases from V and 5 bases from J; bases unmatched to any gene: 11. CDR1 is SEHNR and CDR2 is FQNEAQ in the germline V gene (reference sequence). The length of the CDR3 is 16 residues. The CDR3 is CASSSFLQGVDNEQFF. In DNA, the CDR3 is TGTGCCAGCAGCTCGTTTCTGCAGGGGGTTGACAATGAGCAGTTCTTC.

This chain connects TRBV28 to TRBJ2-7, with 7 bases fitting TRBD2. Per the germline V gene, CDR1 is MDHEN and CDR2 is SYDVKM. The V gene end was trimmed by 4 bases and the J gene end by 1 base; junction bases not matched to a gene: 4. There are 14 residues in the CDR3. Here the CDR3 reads CASSWPAGSYEQYF. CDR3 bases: TGTGCCAGCAGTTGGCCAGCGGGATCCTACGAGCAGTACTTC.

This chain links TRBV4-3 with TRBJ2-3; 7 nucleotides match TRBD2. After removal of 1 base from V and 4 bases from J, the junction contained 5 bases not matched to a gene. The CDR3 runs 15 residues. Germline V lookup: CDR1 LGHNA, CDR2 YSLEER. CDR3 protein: CASSQGLAVADTQYF. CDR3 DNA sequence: TGCGCCAGCAGCCAAGGGCTAGCGGTAGCAGATACGCAGTATTTT.

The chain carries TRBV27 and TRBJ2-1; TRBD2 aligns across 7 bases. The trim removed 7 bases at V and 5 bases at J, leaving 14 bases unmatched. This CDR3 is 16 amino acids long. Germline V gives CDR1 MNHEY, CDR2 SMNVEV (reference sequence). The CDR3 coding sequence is TGTGCCAGCACCACCTTAGGGCGGGAGATCGACAATGAGCAGTTCTTC. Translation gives CASTTLGREIDNEQFF.

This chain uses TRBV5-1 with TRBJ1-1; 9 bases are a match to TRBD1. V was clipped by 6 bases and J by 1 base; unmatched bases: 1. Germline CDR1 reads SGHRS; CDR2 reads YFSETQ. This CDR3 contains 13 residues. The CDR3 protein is CASKQGANTEAFF. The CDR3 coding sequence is TGCGCCAGCAAACAGGGGGCGAACACTGAAGCTTTCTTT.

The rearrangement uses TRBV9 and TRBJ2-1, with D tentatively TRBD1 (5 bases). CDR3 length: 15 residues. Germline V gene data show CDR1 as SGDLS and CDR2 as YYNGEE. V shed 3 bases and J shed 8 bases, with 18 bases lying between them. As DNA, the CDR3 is TGTGCCAGCAGCGAGTCTGGGGCCCGCGCCGATGAGCAGTTCTTC. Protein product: CASSESGARADEQFF.